The T cell receptor beta chain under discussion was sequenced for a study of blood T cells in healthy people across ages. This clonotype was counted many times. Primers used in a second PCR of roughly 6 to 11 cycles were a sample-barcoded 5' primer and a J-beta primer mix. TCRdb called the 5' RACE reads again in MiXCR, with one record for every CDR3 protein. The sample yields hundreds of thousands of distinct CDR3 sequences, about 21% seen once. Looked up from germline, CDR1 is DFQATT and CDR2 is SNEGSKA (reference sequence). The CDR3 is 15 residues long. V was clipped by 6 bases and J by 2 bases; unmatched bases: 9.

The receptor was derived from a man aged 70 or older in good health. The sequencing input was blood. The genes are TRBV20-1 and TRBJ1-4, with 7 bases lining up with TRBD1. CDR3: CSALEGASTNEKLFF. In nucleotides, the CDR3 is TGCAGTGCCCTGGAGGGGGCAAGTACTAATGAAAAACTGTTTTTT.